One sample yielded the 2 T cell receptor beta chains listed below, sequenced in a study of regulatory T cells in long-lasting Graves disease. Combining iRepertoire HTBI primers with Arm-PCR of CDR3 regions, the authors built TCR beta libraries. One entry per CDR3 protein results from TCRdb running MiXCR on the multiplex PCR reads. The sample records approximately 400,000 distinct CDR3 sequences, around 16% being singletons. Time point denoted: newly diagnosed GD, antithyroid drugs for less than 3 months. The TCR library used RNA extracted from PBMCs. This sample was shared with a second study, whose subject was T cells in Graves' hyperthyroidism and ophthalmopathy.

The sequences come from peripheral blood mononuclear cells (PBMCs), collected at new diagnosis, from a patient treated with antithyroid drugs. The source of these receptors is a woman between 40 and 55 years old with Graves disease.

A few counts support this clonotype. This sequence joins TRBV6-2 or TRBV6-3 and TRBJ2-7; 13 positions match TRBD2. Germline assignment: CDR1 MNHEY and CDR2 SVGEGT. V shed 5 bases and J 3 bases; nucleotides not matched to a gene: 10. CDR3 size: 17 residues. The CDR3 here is CASSEEPGLAGVYEQYF. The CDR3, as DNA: TGTGCCAGCAGTGAGGAACCCGGACTAGCGGGAGTCTACGAGCAGTACTTC.

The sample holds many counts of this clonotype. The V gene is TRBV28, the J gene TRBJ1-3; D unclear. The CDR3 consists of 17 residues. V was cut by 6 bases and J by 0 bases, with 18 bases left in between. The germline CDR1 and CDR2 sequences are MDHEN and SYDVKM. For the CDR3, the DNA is TGTGCCAGCAGCCGTCTCGACAAATTCACCTCTGGAAACACCATATATTTT. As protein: CASSRLDKFTSGNTIYF.